The 5 T cell receptor beta chains reported below all come from one sample, sequenced in a study of T cells in Graves' hyperthyroidism and ophthalmopathy. Authors of the study amplified TCR beta CDR3 regions from RNA transcripts. HTBI primers drove first-round RT-PCR of the TCR CDR3. TCRdb fed the multiplex PCR reads into MiXCR, producing one record per CDR3 protein. Here the sample spans roughly 720,000 distinct CDR3 sequences, about 18% being singletons. Sequences were obtained from blood. The receptors come from a man in his forties or fifties with Graves' hyperthyroidism.

This clonotype was detected many times. The genes are TRBV24-1 and TRBJ2-2; maybe TRBD2 (6 bases). The CDR3 extends over 14 amino acids. Per the germline V gene, CDR1 is KGHDR and CDR2 is SFDVKD. Trimming took 4 bases from V and 7 from J, leaving 12 bases between them. The CDR3 bases are TGTGCCACCAGTGAAAGTACTAGCAACGGGGAGCTGTTTTTT. Translating it yields CATSESTSNGELFF.

This clonotype was detected ten times or more. The chain recombines TRBV29-1 with TRBJ1-1, with TRBD1 matching 7 bases. Trimming cost V 6 bases and J 7 bases; bases outside gene matches: 11. The length of the CDR3 is 13 residues. Germline V gene data show CDR1 as SQVTM and CDR2 as ANQGSEA. The CDR3 region has the DNA TGCAGCGTACAAGCCCGGGACAGTCGTGAAGCTTTCTTT. Amino acids: CSVQARDSREAFF.

The CDR3 nucleotides read TGTGCCAGCAGCGGGGGCGCGGTGAGCTCCTACAATGAGCAGTTCTTC. It translates to CASSGGAVSSYNEQFF. The chain carries TRBV9 and TRBJ2-1; a possible D gene is TRBD1 (5 bases). The V gene's germline CDR1 is SGDLS and CDR2 YYNGEE. There are 16 residues in the CDR3. With 3 bases removed from V and 0 bases from J, the gap between germline ends came to 13 bases. The entire variable domain, with the rest obtained from reference TRBV9 and TRBJ2-1, is as follows: DSGVTQTPKHLITATGQRVTLRCSPRSGDLSVYWYQQSLDQGLQFLIQYYNGEERAKGNILERFSAQQFPDLHSELNLSSLELGDSALYFCASSGGAVSSYNEQFFGPGTRLTVL.

This chain connects TRBV19 to TRBJ2-1; perhaps TRBD1 as D (5 bases). The germline V gene has CDR1 LNHDA and CDR2 SQIVND (reference sequence). The CDR3 length is 17 residues. Trimming shortened V by 3 bases and J by 4 bases, and 19 bases separated the two germline ends. The CDR3 DNA reads TGTGCCAGTAGTATCAATATGGGGCCCACGGCGTACAATGAGCAGTTCTTC. Protein sequence: CASSINMGPTAYNEQFF.

The table lists this clonotype with many counts. The chain couples TRBV28 to TRBJ2-3; perhaps TRBD1 as D (6 bases). Per germline, CDR1 MDHEN and CDR2 SYDVKM. V gave up 6 bases and J gave up 6 bases, with 16 bases separating them. The CDR3 runs to 14 residues. CDR3: CASSPPGGVDTQYF. DNA for the CDR3: TGTGCCAGCAGCCCCCCTGGGGGCGTGGATACGCAGTATTTT.